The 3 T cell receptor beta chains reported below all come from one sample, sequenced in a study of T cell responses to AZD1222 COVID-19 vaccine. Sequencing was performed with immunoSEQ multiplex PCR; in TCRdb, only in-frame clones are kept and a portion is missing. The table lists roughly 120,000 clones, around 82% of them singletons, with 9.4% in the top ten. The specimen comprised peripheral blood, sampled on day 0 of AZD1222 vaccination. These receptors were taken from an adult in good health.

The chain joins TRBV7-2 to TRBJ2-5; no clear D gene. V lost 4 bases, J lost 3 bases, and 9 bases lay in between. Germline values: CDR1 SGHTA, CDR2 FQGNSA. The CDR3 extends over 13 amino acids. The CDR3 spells CASSSTPEETQYF. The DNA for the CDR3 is TGTGCCAGCAGCTCTACCCCCGAAGAGACCCAGTACTTC.

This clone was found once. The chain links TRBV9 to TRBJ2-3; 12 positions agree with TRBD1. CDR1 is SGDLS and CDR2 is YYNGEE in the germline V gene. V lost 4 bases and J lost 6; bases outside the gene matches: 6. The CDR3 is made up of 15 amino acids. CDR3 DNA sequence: TGTGCCAGCAGCAACCGGGACAGGGGGCTCGATACGCAGTATTTT. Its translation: CASSNRDRGLDTQYF.

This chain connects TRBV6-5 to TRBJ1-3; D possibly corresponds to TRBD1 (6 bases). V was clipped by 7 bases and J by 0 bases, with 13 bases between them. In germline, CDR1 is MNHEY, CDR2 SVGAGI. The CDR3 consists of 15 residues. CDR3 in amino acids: CASKPGGLSGNTIYF. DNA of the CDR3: TGTGCCAGCAAACCGGGGGGGCTCTCTGGAAACACCATATATTTT.